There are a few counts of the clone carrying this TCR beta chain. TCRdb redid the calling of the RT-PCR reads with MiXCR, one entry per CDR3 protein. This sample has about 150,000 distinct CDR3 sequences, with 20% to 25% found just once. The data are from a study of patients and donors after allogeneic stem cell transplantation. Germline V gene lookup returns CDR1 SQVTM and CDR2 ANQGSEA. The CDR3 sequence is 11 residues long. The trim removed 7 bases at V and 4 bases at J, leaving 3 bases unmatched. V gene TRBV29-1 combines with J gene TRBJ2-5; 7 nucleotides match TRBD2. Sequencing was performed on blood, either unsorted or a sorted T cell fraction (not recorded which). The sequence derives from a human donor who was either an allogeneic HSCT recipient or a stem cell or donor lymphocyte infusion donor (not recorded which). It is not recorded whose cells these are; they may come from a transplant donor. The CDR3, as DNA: TGCAGCGGCGGGGGTCGAGAGACCCAGTACTTC. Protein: CSGGGRETQYF.